Shown below are 9 T cell receptor beta chains from a single sample sequenced in a study of CD8 T cells in Susac syndrome. When the RNA was reverse transcribed, random hexamers were used with an input of 0.5 to 1 ug. MiXCR, applied by TCRdb to the immunoSEQ multiplex PCR reads, yields one record per CDR3 protein. The sample consists of around 79,000 distinct CDR3 sequences, roughly 95% of them appearing once. The sequencing sample was made of CD8+ T cells from PBMCs. These receptors all stem from a human donor with Susac syndrome.

The CDR3 sequence: CSARPLDRKTQYF. The DNA for the CDR3 is TGCAGTGCTAGACCTCTGGACCGAAAAACCCAGTACTTC. J is TRBJ2-5 and V is TRBV20-1; D call uncertain. The V end lost 2 bases, the J end lost 8 bases, and 15 bases lay between the germline ends. This CDR3 is built from 13 residues. Germline CDR1 DFQATT, CDR2 SNEGSKA (reference sequence).

The chain uses TRBV27 and TRBJ1-5; D is perhaps TRBD1 (5 bases). Looked up from germline, CDR1 is MNHEY and CDR2 is SMNVEV (reference sequence). Trimming cost V 5 bases and J 0 bases, with 8 bases left between them. This CDR3 has 14 amino acids. The CDR3 loop reads CASSRGYSNQPQHF. The CDR3 DNA is TGTGCCAGCAGTCGGGGCTATAGCAATCAGCCCCAGCATTTT.

CDR3 in DNA: TGTGCCAGCAGCCCCCGGGATAATGAGCAGTTCTTC. The encoded protein is CASSPRDNEQFF. The V gene is TRBV9, the J gene TRBJ2-1; D is perhaps TRBD2 (5 bases). Germline-derived CDR1 and CDR2 are SGDLS and YYNGEE. Trimming left V 4 bases short and J 7 bases short, with 9 bases between. CDR3 length equals 12 residues.

V gene TRBV5-1 combines with J gene TRBJ1-1, with D uncertain. The CDR3 runs to 17 residues. CDR1 SGHRS and CDR2 YFSETQ come from the germline V gene. With 1 base removed from V and 0 bases from J, the gap between germline ends came to 16 bases. CDR3: CASSLRMPGVLNTEAFF. CDR3 bases: TGCGCCAGCAGCTTGCGGATGCCGGGTGTTCTGAACACTGAAGCTTTCTTT.

This sequence joins TRBV12-3 or TRBV12-4 and TRBJ1-6, with 9 bases matching TRBD1. V lost 6 bases, J lost 4 bases, and 10 bases stayed unmatched. The CDR3 runs to 17 residues. The CDR3 sequence is CASSRTGDRMYNSPLHF. CDR3 bases: TGTGCCAGCAGCAGGACAGGGGATAGGATGTATAATTCACCCCTCCACTTT.

The chain is built from TRBV9 and TRBJ1-2, with 11 bases that match TRBD1. The CDR3 consists of 17 residues. Unmatched junction bases numbered 12, after V lost 4 bases and J lost 4 bases. Germline-derived CDR1 and CDR2 are SGDLS and YYNGEE. Here the CDR3 reads CASSLRTGGVGPYGYTF. CDR3 coding DNA: TGTGCCAGCAGCCTCCGGACAGGGGGCGTGGGGCCCTATGGCTACACCTTC.

This clonotype was detected a few times. The V and J genes are TRBV9 and TRBJ1-2; TRBD1 agrees at 8 bases. Germline V CDR1 and CDR2: SGDLS, YYNGEE. CDR3 size: 16 residues. Losses at the gene ends were 0 bases for V and 4 bases for J; bases not matched to a gene: 8. The CDR3 protein is CASSVARTGTGYGYTF. The CDR3 coding sequence is TGTGCCAGCAGCGTAGCCCGGACAGGGACGGGCTATGGCTACACCTTC. The variable domain in full, completed from reference TRBV9 and TRBJ1-2, reads DSGVTQTPKHLITATGQRVTLRCSPRSGDLSVYWYQQSLDQGLQFLIQYYNGEERAKGNILERFSAQQFPDLHSELNLSSLELGDSALYFCASSVARTGTGYGYTFGSGTRLTVV.

The chain carries TRBV9 and TRBJ2-3, with D hard to call. Germline CDR1 reads SGDLS; CDR2 reads YYNGEE. The CDR3 spans 16 residues. V was pared by 3 bases and J by 0 bases, with 14 bases between. The CDR3 DNA reads TGTGCCAGCAGCGGGGGTGCCGGTCCTAGCACAGATACGCAGTATTTT. Translation gives CASSGGAGPSTDTQYF.

This chain links TRBV27 with TRBJ1-1; possible D gene TRBD1, 5 bases. The CDR3 loop spans 13 amino acids. The germline gives CDR1 MNHEY, CDR2 SMNVEV (reference sequence). V was clipped by 7 bases and J by 2 bases, with 11 bases between them. The CDR3 sequence: CASKGRANTEAFF. CDR3 nucleotide sequence: TGTGCCAGCAAAGGCAGGGCCAACACTGAAGCTTTCTTT.